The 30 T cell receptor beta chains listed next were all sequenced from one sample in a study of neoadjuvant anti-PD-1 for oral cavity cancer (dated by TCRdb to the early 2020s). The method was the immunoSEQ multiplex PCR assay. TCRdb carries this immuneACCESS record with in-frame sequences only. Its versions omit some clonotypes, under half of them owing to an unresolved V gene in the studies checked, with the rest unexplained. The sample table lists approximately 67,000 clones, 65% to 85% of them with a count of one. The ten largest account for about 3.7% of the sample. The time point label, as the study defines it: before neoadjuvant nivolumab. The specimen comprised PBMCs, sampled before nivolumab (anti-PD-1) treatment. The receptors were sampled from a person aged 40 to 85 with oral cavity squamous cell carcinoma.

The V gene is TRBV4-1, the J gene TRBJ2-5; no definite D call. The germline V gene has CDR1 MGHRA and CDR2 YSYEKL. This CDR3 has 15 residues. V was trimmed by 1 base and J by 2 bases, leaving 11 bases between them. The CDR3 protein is CASSQGTAQQETQYF. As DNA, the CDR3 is TGCGCCAGCAGCCAAGGAACGGCACAGCAAGAGACCCAGTACTTC.

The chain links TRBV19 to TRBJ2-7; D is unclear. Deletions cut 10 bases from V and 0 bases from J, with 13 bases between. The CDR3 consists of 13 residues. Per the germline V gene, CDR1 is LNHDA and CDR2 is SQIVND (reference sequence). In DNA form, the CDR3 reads TGTGCCACAAGCACGACGGCCTCCTACGAGCAGTACTTC. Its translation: CATSTTASYEQYF.

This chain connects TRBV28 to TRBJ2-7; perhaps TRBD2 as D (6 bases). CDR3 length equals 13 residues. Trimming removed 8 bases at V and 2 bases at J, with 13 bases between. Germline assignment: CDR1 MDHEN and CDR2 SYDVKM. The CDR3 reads CASLVPGAYEQYF. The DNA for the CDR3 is TGTGCCAGCCTCGTACCGGGGGCCTACGAGCAGTACTTC.

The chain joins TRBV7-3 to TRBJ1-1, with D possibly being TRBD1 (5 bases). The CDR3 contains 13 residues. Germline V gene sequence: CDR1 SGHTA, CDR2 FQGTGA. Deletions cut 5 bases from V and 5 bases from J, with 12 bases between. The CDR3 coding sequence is TGTGCCAGCAGCACGGGGCGGGGGACTGAAGCTTTCTTT. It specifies CASSTGRGTEAFF.

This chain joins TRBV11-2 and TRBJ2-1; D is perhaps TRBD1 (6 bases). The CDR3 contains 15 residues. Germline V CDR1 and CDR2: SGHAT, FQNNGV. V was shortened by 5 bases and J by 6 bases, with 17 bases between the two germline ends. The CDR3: CASSPSWVGGNEQFF. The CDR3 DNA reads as TGTGCCAGCAGCCCCAGCTGGGTAGGGGGCAATGAGCAGTTCTTC.

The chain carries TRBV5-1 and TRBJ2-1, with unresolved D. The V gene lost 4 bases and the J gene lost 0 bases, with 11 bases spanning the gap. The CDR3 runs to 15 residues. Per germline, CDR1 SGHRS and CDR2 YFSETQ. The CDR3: CASSTTSSSYNEQFF. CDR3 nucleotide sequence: TGCGCCAGCAGCACGACATCGAGCTCCTACAATGAGCAGTTCTTC.

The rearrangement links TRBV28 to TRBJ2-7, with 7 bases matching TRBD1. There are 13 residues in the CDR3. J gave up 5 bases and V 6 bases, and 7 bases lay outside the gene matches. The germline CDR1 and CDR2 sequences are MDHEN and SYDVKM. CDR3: CASRPPGQNEQYF. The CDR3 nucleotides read TGTGCCAGCAGACCCCCGGGACAGAACGAGCAGTACTTC.

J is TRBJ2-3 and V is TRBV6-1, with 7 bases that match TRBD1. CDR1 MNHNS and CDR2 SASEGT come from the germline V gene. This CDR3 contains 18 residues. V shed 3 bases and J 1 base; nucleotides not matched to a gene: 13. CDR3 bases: TGTGCCAGCAGTGATCCGGGACAGTTCGTGTTTGGCACAGATACGCAGTATTTT. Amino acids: CASSDPGQFVFGTDTQYF.

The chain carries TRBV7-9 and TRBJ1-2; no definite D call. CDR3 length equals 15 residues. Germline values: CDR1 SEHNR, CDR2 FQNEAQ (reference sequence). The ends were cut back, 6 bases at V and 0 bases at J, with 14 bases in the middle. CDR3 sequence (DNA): TGTGCCAGCAGGGCGGGTGGGGAGTCTAACTATGGCTACACCTTC. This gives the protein CASRAGGESNYGYTF.

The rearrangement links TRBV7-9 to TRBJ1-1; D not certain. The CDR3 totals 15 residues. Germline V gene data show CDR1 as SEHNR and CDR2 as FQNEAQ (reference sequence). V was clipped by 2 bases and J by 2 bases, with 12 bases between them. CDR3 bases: TGTGCCAGCAGCTTAACCGCCTTTGCAAACACTGAAGCTTTCTTT. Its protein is CASSLTAFANTEAFF.

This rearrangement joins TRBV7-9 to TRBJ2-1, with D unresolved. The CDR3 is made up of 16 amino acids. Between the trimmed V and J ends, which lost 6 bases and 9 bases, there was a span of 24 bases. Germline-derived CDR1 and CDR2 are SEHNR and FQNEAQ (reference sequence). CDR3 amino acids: CASSQQAGRRAAEQFF. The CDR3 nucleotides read TGTGCCAGCAGTCAGCAGGCCGGGCGTAGGGCGGCTGAGCAGTTCTTC.

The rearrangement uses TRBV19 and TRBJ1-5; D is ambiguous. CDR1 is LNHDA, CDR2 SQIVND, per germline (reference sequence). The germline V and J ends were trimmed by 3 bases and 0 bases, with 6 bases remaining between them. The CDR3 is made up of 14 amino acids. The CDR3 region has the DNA TGTGCCAGTAGTATCAGCAATAGCAATCAGCCCCAGCATTTT. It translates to CASSISNSNQPQHF.

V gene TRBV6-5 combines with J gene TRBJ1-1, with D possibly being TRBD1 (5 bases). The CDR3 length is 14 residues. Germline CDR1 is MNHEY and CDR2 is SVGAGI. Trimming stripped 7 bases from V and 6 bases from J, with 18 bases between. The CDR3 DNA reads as TGTGCCAGCAAGAGGGGAACCGGGCCGGCTGAAGCTTTCTTT. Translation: CASKRGTGPAEAFF.

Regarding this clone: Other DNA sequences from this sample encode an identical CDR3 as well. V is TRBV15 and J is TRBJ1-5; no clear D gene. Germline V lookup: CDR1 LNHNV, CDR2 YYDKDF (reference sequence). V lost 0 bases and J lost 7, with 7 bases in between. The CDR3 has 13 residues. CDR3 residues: CATSRDRFQPQHF. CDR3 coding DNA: TGTGCCACCAGCAGAGATCGATTCCAGCCCCAGCATTTT.

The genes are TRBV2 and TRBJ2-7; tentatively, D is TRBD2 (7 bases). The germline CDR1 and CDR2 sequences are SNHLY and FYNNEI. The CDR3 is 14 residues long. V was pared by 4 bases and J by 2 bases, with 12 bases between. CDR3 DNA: TGTGCCAGCAGTGCAGGGGACTACCCCTACGAGCAGTACTTC. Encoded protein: CASSAGDYPYEQYF.

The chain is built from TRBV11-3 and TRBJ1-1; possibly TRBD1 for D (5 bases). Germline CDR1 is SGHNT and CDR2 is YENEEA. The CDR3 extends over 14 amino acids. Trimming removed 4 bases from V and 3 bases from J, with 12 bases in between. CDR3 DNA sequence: TGTGCCAGCAGCTCTCAGGGTGGTCACACTGAAGCTTTCTTT. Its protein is CASSSQGGHTEAFF. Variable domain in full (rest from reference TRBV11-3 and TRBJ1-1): EAGVVQSPRYKIIEKKQPVAFWCNPISGHNTLYWYLQNLGQGPELLIRYENEEAVDDSQLPKDRFSAERLKGVDSTLKIQPAELGDSAVYLCASSSQGGHTEAFFGQGTRLTVV.

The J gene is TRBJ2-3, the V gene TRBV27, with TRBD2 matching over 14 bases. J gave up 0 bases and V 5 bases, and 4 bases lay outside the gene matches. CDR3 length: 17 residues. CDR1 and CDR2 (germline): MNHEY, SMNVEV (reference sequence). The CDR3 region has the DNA TGTGCCAGCAGTATCTGGACTAGCGGGGGGAGCACAGATACGCAGTATTTT. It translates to CASSIWTSGGSTDTQYF.

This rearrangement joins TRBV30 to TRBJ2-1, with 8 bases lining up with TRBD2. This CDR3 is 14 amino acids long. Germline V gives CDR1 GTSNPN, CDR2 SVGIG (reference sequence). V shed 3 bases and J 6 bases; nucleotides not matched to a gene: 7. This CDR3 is CAWRSSGRPNEQFF. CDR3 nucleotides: TGTGCCTGGAGGTCCAGCGGGAGACCCAATGAGCAGTTCTTC.

The CDR3 DNA reads as TGTGCCAGCAGCCATGGACAGGCCGGCTACACCTTC. It translates to CASSHGQAGYTF. This chain uses TRBV11-2 with TRBJ1-2; TRBD1 aligns across 7 bases. Germline CDR1 reads SGHAT; CDR2 reads FQNNGV. This CDR3 has 12 residues. J lost 8 bases, V lost 5 bases, and 5 bases had no gene match.

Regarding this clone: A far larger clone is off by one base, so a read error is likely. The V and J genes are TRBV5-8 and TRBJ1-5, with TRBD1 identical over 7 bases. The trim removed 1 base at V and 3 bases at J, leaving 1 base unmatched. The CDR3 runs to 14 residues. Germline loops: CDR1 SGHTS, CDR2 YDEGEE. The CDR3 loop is CASSLTGVNQPQHF. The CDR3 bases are TGTGCCAGCAGCTTGACAGGGGTCAATCAGCCCCAGCATTTT.

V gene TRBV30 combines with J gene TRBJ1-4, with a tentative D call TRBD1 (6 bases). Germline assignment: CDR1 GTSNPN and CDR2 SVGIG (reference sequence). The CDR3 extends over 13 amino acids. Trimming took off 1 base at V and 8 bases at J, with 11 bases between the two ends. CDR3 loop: CAWSAQGNEKLFF. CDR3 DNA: TGTGCCTGGAGTGCTCAGGGGAACGAAAAACTGTTTTTT.

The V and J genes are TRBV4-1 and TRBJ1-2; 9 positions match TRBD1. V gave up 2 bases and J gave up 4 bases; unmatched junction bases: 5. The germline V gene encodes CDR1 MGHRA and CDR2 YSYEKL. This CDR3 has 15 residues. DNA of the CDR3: TGCGCCAGCAGCCAAACCGGGACAGGGCTCTATGGCTACACCTTC. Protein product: CASSQTGTGLYGYTF.

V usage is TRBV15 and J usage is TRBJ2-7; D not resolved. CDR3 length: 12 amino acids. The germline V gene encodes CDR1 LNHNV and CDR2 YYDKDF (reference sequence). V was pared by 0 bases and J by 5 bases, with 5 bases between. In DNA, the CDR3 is TGTGCCACCAGCAGAGATATCCACGAGCAGTACTTC. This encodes CATSRDIHEQYF.

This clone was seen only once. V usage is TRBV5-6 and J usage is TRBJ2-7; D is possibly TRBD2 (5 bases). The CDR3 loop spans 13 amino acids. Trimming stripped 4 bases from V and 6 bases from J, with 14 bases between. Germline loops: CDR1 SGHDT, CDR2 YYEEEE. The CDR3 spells CASSPGPGSEQYF. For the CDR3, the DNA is TGTGCCAGCAGCCCGGGCCCTGGGAGCGAGCAGTACTTC.

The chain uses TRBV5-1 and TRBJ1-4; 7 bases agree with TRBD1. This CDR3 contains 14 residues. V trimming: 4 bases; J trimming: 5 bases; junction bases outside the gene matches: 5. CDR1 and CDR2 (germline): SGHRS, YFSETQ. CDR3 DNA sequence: TGCGCCAGCAGCCGGGGACAGCAAAATGAAAAACTGTTTTTT. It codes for CASSRGQQNEKLFF.

Here the CDR3 reads CASSLTGGTLDTQYF. CDR3 nucleotides: TGTGCCAGCAGCCTGACAGGGGGCACGCTGGATACGCAGTATTTT. The rearrangement joins TRBV5-5 to TRBJ2-3, with 10 bases identical to TRBD1. Germline V gene lookup returns CDR1 SGHKS and CDR2 YYEKEE (reference sequence). The CDR3 runs 15 residues. The J segment lost 6 bases and the V segment lost 4 bases, leaving 8 bases of the junction unmatched.

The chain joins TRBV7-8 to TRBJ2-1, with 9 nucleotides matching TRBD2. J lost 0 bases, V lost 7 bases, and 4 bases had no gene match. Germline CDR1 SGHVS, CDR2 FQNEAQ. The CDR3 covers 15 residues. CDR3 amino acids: CASNLLAGSYNEQFF. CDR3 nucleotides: TGTGCCAGCAACCTACTAGCGGGCTCCTACAATGAGCAGTTCTTC.

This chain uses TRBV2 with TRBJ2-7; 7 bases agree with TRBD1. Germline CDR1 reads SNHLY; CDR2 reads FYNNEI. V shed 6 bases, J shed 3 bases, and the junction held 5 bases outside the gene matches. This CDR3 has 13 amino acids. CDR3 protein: CASSPRQGYEQYF. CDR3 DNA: TGTGCCAGCAGCCCGCGACAGGGCTACGAGCAGTACTTC. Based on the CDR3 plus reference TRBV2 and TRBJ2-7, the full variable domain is EPEVTQTPSHQVTQMGQEVILRCVPISNHLYFYWYRQILGQKVEFLVSFYNNEISEKSEIFDDQFSVERPDGSNFTLKIRSTKLEDSAMYFCASSPRQGYEQYFGPGTRLTVT.

As DNA, the CDR3 is TGTGCCAGCAGCGTAGGTCTGATAAGTACTGAAGCTTTCTTT. Its protein product is CASSVGLISTEAFF. The chain combines TRBV9 with TRBJ1-1, with D uncertain. V shed 0 bases and J shed 5 bases, with 11 bases lying between them. The CDR3 contains 14 residues. Germline CDR1 reads SGDLS; CDR2 reads YYNGEE.

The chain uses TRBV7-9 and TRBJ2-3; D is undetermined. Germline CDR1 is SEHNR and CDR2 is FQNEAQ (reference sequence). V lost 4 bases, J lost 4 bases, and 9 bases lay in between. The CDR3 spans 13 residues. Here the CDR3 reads CASSSDGPDTQYF. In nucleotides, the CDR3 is TGTGCCAGCAGCTCCGACGGGCCAGATACGCAGTATTTT.